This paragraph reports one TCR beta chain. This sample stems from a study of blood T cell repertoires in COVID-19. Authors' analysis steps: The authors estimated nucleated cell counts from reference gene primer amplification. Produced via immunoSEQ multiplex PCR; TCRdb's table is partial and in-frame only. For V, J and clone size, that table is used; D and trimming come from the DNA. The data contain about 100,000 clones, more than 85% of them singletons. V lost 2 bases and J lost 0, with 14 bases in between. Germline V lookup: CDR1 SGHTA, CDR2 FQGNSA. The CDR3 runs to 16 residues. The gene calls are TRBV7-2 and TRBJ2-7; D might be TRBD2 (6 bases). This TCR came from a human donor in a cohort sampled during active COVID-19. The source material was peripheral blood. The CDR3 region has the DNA TGTGCCAGCAGCTTATCTAGCGCAACCAGCTCCTACGAGCAGTACTTC. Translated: CASSLSSATSSYEQYF.